This TCR beta chain was recorded in a study of shared clonotypes between healthy human individuals. Across the whole study: The study drew on a couple of women and a few men aged 18 to 49 as donors.

Notes on this clone: Its antigen is not identified.

Study conclusions and caveats: Read depth was anticipated to influence clonotype sharing among donors.

In the authors' workflow: ImmunoSEQ output held junction-only sequences without quality scores, so filtering differed. Some clones are missing from TCRdb's copy, which holds only in-frame ones; the method was immunoSEQ multiplex PCR. V and J calls and clone size are given by that table; D and trimming were obtained from the DNA. The data show about 320,000 clones, around nine tenths seen once. V lost 10 bases to trimming and J lost 0 bases, with 16 bases between them. CDR1 and CDR2 from the germline V gene are MNHEY and SMNVEV (reference sequence). CDR3 length: 15 residues. The receptor's source is a man between 18 and 35 years old in good health. The chain links TRBV27 to TRBJ1-5, with a weak D call TRBD1 (6 bases). Sequencing input: memory CD8+ T cells sorted from blood. Subset indicated: CD45RO+ cells pooled with CCR7-negative TemRA cells. CDR3 DNA sequence: TGTGCCACCTTACCTAACAGGGCTAGCAATCAGCCCCAGCATTTT. Translated: CATLPNRASNQPQHF.